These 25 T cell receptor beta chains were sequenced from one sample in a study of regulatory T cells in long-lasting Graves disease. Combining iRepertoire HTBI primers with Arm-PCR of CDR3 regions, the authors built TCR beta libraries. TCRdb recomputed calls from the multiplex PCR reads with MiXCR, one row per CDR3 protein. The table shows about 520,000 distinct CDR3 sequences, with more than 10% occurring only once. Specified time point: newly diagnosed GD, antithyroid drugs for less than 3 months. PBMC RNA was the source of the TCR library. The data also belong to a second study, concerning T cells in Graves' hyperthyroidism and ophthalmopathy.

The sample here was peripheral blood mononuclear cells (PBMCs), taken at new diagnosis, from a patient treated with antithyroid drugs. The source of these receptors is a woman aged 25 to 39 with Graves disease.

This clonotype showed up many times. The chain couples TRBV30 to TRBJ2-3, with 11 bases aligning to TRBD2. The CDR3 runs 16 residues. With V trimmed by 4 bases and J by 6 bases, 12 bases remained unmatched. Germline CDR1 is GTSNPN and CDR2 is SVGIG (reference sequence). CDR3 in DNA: TGTGCCTGGATTGGGGAACTAGCGGGAGCGTGGGATACGCAGTATTTT. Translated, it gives CAWIGELAGAWDTQYF.

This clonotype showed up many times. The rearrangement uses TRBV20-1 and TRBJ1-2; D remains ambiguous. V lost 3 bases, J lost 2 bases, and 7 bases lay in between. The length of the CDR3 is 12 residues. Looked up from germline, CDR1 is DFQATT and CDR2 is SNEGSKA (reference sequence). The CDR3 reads CSARRENYGYTF. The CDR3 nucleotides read TGCAGTGCTAGGAGGGAGAACTATGGCTACACCTTC.

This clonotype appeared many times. This CDR3 reads CASSIQGLNLDEQFF. The CDR3 nucleotides read TGTGCCAGTAGTATTCAGGGGCTGAATCTGGATGAGCAGTTCTTC. V is TRBV19 and J is TRBJ2-1; D possibly corresponds to TRBD1 (6 bases). Germline values: CDR1 LNHDA, CDR2 SQIVND (reference sequence). CDR3 length: 15 amino acids. The V end was cut by 3 bases, the J end by 8 bases, with 17 bases between.

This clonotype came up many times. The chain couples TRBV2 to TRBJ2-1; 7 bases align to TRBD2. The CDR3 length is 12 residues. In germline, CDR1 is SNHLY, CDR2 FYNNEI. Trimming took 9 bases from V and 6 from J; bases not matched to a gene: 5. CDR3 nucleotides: TGTGCCAGGCGGGGAGGGGTCAATGAGCAGTTCTTC. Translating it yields CARRGGVNEQFF.

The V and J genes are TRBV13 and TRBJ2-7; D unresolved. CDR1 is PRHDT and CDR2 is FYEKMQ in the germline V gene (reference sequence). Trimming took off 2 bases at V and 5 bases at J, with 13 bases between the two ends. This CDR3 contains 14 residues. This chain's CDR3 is CASSLRPSADEQYF. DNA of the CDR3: TGTGCCAGCAGCTTAAGGCCCTCCGCGGACGAGCAGTACTTC.

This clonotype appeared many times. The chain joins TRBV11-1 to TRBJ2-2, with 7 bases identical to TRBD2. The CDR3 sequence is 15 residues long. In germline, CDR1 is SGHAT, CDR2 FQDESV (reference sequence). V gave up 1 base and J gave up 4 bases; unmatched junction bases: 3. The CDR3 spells CASSLDAGVTGELFF. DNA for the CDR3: TGTGCCAGCAGCTTAGACGCGGGAGTCACCGGGGAGCTGTTTTTT.

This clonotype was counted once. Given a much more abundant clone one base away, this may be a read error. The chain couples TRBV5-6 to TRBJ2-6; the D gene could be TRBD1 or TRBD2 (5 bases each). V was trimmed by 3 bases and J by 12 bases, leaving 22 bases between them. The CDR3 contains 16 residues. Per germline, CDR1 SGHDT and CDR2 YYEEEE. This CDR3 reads CASSSGTDISYIVLTF. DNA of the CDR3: TGTGCCAGCAGCTCCGGGACGGATATCTCCTATATCGTCCTGACTTTC.

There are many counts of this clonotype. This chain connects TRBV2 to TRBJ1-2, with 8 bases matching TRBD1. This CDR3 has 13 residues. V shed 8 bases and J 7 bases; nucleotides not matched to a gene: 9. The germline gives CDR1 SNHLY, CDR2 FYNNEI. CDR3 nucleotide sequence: TGTGCCAGCGGATACAGGGGGAATGGTGGCTACACCTTC. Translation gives CASGYRGNGGYTF.

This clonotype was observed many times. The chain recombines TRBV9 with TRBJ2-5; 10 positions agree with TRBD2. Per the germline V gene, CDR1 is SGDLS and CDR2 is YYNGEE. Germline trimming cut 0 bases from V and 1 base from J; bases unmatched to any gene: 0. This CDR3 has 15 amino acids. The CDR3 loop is CASSVGTSGQETQYF. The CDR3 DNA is TGTGCCAGCAGCGTAGGGACTAGCGGCCAAGAGACCCAGTACTTC.

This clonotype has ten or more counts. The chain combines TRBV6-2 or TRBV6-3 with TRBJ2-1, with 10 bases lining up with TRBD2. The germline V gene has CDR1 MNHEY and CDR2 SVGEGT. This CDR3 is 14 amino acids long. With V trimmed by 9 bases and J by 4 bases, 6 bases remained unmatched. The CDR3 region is CASPGTSEYNEQFF. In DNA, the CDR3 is TGTGCCAGTCCCGGGACTAGCGAATACAATGAGCAGTTCTTC.

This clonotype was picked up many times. CDR3 DNA: TGTGCCAGCAGCCCTGATGGGGGCGGTCAGCCCCAGCATTTT. Its protein is CASSPDGGGQPQHF. The chain recombines TRBV7-2 with TRBJ1-5; D is possibly TRBD1 (6 bases). The CDR3 loop spans 14 amino acids. Trimming shortened V by 5 bases and J by 6 bases, and 14 bases separated the two germline ends. Germline assignment: CDR1 SGHTA and CDR2 FQGNSA. Full variable domain (rest looked up from reference TRBV7-2 and TRBJ1-5): GAGVSQSPSNKVTEKGKDVELRCDPISGHTALYWYRQSLGQGLEFLIYFQGNSAPDKSGLPSDRFSAERTGGSVSTLTIQRTQQEDSAVYLCASSPDGGGQPQHFGDGTRLSIL.

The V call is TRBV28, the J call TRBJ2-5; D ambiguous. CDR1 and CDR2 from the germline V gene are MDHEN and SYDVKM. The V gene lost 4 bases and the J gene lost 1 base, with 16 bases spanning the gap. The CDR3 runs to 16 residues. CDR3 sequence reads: CASSYPLLGAQETQYF. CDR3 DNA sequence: TGTGCCAGCAGTTACCCCCTTCTAGGAGCCCAAGAGACCCAGTACTTC.

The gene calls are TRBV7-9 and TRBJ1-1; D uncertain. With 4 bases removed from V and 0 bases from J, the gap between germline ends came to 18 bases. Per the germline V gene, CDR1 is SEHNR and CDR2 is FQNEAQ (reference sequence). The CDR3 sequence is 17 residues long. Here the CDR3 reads CASSSYGLQLVNTEAFF. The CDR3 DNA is TGTGCCAGCAGCTCTTATGGCCTACAGTTGGTGAACACTGAAGCTTTCTTT.

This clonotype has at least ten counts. CDR3 sequence: CATQLSGRASDEQFF. Here the CDR3 DNA reads TGTGCCACCCAACTTAGCGGGAGGGCCTCGGATGAGCAGTTCTTC. The V call is TRBV6-1, the J call TRBJ2-1; 11 positions match TRBD2. Trimming at V came to 10 bases and at J to 8 bases, leaving 13 bases not matched to a gene. Per germline, CDR1 MNHNS and CDR2 SASEGT. There are 15 residues in the CDR3.

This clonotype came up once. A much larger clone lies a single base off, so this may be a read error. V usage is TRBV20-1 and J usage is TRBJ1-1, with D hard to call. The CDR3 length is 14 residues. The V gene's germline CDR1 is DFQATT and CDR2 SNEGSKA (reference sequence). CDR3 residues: CSAIHPRLNTEALF. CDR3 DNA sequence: TGCAGTGCTATCCACCCACGCCTGAACACTGAAGCTCTCTTT.

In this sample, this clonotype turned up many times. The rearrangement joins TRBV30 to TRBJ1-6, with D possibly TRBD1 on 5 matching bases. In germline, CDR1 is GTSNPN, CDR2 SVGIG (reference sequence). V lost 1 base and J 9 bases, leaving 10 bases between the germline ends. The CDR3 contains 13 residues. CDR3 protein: CAWSGQGSSPLHF. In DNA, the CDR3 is TGTGCCTGGAGTGGCCAGGGAAGTTCACCCCTCCACTTT. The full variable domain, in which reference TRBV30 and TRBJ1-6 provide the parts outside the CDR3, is SQTIHQWPATLVQPVGSPLSLECTVEGTSNPNLYWYRQAAGRGLQLLFYSVGIGQISSEVPQNLSASRPQDRQFILSSKKLLLSDSGFYLCAWSGQGSSPLHFGNGTRLTVT.

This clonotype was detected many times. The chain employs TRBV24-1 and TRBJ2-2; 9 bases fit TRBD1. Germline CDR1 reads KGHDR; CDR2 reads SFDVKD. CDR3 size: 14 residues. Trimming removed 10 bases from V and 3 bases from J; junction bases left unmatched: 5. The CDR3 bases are TGTGCCACGTCGGGACAGGGAGACACCGGGGAGCTGTTTTTT. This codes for CATSGQGDTGELFF.

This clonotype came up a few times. The CDR3 region is CASSHGSRSMNTEAFF. CDR3 sequence (DNA): TGCGCCAGCAGCCATGGATCAAGAAGCATGAACACTGAAGCTTTCTTT. The gene calls are TRBV4-1 and TRBJ1-1; D is ambiguous. This CDR3 has 16 amino acids. From germline, CDR1 is MGHRA and CDR2 YSYEKL. V was trimmed by 3 bases and J by 0 bases, leaving 14 bases between them.

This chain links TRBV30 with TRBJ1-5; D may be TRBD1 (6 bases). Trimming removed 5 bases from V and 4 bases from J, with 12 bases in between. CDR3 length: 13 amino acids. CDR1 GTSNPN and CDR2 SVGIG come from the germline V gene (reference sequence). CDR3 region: CAWSPGANQPQHF. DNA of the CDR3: TGTGCCTGGTCACCGGGGGCAAATCAGCCCCAGCATTTT.

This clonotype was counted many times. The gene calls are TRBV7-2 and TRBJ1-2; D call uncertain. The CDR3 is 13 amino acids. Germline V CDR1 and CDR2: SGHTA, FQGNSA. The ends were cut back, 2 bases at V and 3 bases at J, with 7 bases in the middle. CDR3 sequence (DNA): TGTGCCAGCAGCTTATCAAGTGACTATGGCTACACCTTC. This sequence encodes CASSLSSDYGYTF.

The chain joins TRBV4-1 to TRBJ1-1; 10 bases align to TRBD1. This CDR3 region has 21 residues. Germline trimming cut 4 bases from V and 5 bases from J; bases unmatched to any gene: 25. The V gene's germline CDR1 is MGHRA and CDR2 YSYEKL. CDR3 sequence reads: CASSRGVVRFRQGAVGTEAFF. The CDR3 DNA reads TGCGCCAGCAGCCGGGGGGTGGTAAGGTTCAGACAGGGGGCTGTGGGAACTGAAGCTTTCTTT.

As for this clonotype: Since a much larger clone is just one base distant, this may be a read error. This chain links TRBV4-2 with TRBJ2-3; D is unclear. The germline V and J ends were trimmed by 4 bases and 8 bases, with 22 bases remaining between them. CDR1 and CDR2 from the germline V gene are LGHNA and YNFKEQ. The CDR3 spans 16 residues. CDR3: CASSRPRPFSAGTQYF. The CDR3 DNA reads TGTGCCAGCAGCCGTCCAAGACCATTCTCGGCCGGTACGCAGTATTTT.

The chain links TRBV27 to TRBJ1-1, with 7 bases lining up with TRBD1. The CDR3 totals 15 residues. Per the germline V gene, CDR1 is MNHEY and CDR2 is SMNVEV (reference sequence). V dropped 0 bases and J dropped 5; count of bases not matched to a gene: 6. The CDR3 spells CASSLSTGLGTEAFF. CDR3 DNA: TGTGCCAGCAGTTTATCGACAGGGTTGGGAACTGAAGCTTTCTTT.

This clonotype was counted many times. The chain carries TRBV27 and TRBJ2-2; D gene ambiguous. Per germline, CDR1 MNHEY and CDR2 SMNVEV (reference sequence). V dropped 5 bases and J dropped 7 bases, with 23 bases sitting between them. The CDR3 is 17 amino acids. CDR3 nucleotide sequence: TGTGCCAGCAGTAGGGCCCGGGCGCAGGATTTGGACGGGGAGCTGTTTTTT. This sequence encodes CASSRARAQDLDGELFF.

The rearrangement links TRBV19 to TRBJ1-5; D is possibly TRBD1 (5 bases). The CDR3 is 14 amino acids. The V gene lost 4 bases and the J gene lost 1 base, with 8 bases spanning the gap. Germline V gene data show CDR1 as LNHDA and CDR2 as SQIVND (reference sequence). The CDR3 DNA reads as TGTGCCAGTAGTAGACGGGACAGCAATCAGCCCCAGCATTTT. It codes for CASSRRDSNQPQHF.